This T cell receptor beta chain was identified in a study of T cells after yellow fever vaccination. Study background: The fractions with low cell numbers were processed using SMART-Seq v4 Ultra Low Input. Study outcomes and limitations: Subsequent booster samples again held most clones from primary vaccination (96% CD4, just under 90% CD8).

TCRdb redid the calling of the 5' RACE reads with MiXCR, one entry per CDR3 protein. The repertoire holds 50,000 to 75,000 distinct CDR3 sequences, with approximately 6.5% as singletons. V was cut by 1 base and J by 2 bases, with 11 bases left in between. The CDR3 loop spans 15 amino acids. The germline CDR1 and CDR2 sequences are LGHNA and YSLEER. This clonotype was recorded a few times. Its antigen is not known. The sequenced sample was CD8+ T cells sorted from PBMCs, obtained on the day of the first yellow fever vaccination. The receptor's source is a man younger than 35 who received the YFV17D yellow fever vaccine. This chain uses TRBV4-3 with TRBJ1-1; D uncertain. The CDR3 DNA is TGCGCCAGCAGCCAAGTCCGAACGAGAAACACTGAAGCTTTCTTT. Its translation is CASSQVRTRNTEAFF.